This T cell receptor (beta chain) was profiled in a study of OX40 agonist ivuxolimab in advanced cancers. Study-level background: As their treatment, patients were administered ivuxolimab, an agonistic anti-OX40 (CD134) antibody.

TCRdb's copy holds only in-frame clones and misses some; the assay was immunoSEQ multiplex PCR. The data contain some 75,000 clones, approximately 88% of them singletons. The CDR3 is 14 residues long. In germline, CDR1 is MDHEN, CDR2 SYDVKM. V shed 8 bases and J shed 2 bases, with 15 bases lying between them. V gene TRBV28 combines with J gene TRBJ1-1; weak D call: TRBD1 (6 bases). The TCR comes from an adult with an advanced solid tumor such as melanoma, head and neck, liver or kidney cancer. The source material was CD4+ or CD8+ T cells sorted from blood, sampled in a trial of the OX40 agonist ivuxolimab. The DNA for the CDR3 is TGTGCCAGCCGCTTCCGAGGGGGTAACACTGAAGCTTTCTTT. Translated: CASRFRGGNTEAFF.